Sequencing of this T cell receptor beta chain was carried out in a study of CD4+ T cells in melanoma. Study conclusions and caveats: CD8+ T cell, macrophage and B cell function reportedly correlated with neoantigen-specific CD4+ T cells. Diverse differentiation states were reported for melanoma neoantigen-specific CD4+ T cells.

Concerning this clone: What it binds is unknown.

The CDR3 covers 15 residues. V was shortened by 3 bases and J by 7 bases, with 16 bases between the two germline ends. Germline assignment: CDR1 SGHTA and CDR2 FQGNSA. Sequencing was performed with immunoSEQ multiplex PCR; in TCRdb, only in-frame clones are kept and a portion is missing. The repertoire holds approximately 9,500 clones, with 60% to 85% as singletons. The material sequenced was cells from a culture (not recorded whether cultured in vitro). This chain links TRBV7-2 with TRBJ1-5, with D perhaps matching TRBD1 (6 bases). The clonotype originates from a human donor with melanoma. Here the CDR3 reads CASSLGWGPGQPQHF. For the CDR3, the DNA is TGTGCCAGCAGCTTGGGTTGGGGGCCGGGCCAGCCCCAGCATTTT.